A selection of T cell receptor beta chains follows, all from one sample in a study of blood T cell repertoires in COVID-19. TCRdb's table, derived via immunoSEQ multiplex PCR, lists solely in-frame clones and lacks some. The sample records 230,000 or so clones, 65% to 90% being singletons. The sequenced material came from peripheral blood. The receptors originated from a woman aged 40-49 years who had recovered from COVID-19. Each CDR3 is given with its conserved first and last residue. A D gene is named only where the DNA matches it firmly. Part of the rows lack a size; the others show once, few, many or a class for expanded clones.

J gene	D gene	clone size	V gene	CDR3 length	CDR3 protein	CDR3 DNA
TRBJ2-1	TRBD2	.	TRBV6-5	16	CASSYSILRGDNEQFF	TGTGCCAGCAGTTACTCGATTCTGCGGGGGGACAATGAGCAGTTCTTC
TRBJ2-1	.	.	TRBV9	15	CASSVGGISKGGQFF	TGTGCCAGCAGCGTAGGGGGCATTTCAAAGGGCGGGCAGTTCTTC
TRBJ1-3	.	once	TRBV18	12	CASLGAGNTIYF	TGTGCCAGCCTTGGGGCAGGAAACACCATATATTTT
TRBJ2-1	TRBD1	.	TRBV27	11	CASSRGYEQFF	TGTGCCAGCAGCAGGGGGTATGAGCAGTTCTTC
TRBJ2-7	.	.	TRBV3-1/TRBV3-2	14	CASSPTAQNSEQYF	TGTGCCAGCAGCCCGACAGCCCAGAACTCCGAGCAGTACTTC
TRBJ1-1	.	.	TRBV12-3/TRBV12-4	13	CASSPREYTEAFF	TGTGCCAGCAGTCCCCGAGAGTACACTGAAGCTTTCTTT
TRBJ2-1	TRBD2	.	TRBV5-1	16	CASSLGGGFSYNEQFF	TGCGCCAGCAGCTTGGGCGGGGGGTTCTCCTACAATGAGCAGTTCTTC
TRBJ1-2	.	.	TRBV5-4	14	CASSGREGNYGYTF	TGTGCCAGCAGCGGTCGTGAGGGAAACTATGGCTACACCTTC
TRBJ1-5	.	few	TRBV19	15	CASSPQGHSNQPQHF	TGTGCCAGTAGTCCACAGGGTCATAGCAATCAGCCCCAGCATTTT
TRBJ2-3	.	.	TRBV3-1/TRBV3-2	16	CASSQSGAHSTDTQYF	TGTGCCAGCAGCCAAAGTGGGGCACATAGCACAGATACGCAGTATTTT
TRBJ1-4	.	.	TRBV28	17	CASSFGLRGRRNEKLFF	TGTGCCAGCAGTTTCGGGTTAAGGGGTCGGAGAAATGAAAAACTGTTTTTT
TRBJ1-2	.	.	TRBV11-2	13	CASSSGRGAGYTF	TGTGCCAGCAGCTCGGGGAGGGGAGCTGGCTACACCTTC
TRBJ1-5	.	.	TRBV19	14	CASRTGKRGQPQHF	TGTGCCAGTAGAACAGGGAAGAGAGGTCAGCCCCAGCATTTT
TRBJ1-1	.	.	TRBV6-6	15	CASSYLAGSNTEAFF	TGTGCCAGCAGTTACCTTGCAGGTTCCAACACTGAAGCTTTCTTT
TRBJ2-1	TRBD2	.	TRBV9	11	CASSSGTRQFF	TGTGCCAGCAGCAGCGGGACGAGGCAGTTCTTC
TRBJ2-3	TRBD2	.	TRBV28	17	CASSLYASGGDTDTQYF	TGTGCCAGCAGTTTGTATGCTAGCGGGGGAGACACAGATACGCAGTATTTT
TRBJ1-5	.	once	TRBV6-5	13	CASRPTENQPQHF	TGTGCCAGCAGACCGACAGAAAATCAGCCCCAGCATTTT
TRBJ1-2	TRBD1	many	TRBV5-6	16	CASSPGLWTGAVGYTF	TGTGCCAGCAGCCCGGGGTTATGGACAGGGGCCGTTGGCTACACCTTC
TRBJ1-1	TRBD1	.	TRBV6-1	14	CASSDAGQGAEAFF	TGTGCCAGCAGTGACGCGGGACAGGGCGCTGAAGCTTTCTTT
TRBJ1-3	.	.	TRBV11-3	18	CASSLDWIERGSGNTIYF	TGTGCCAGCAGCTTAGATTGGATAGAAAGAGGCTCTGGAAACACCATATATTTT
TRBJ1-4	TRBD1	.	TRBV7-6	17	CASSLKTPGGGGEKLFF	TGTGCCAGCAGCTTAAAGACCCCAGGGGGCGGCGGGGAAAAACTGTTTTTT
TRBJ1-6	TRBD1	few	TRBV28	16	CASMPGQNFYNSPLHF	TGTGCCAGCATGCCGGGACAGAACTTCTATAATTCACCCCTCCACTTT
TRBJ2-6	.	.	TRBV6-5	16	CASSYSTGLGANVLTF	TGTGCCAGCAGTTACTCGACTGGTCTGGGGGCCAACGTCCTGACTTTC
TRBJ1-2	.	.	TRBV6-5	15	CASSLDRSFNYGYTF	TGTGCCAGCAGCCTTGACAGATCCTTTAACTATGGCTACACCTTC
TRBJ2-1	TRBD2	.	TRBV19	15	CATALGGSSYNEQFF	TGTGCCACCGCCCTCGGGGGGAGCTCCTACAATGAGCAGTTCTTC
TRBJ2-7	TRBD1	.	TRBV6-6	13	CASRRDREHEQYF	TGTGCCAGCAGACGGGACAGGGAGCACGAGCAGTACTTC
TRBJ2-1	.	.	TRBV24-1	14	CATSSGSAQNEQFF	TGTGCCACCAGTAGCGGTTCAGCGCAAAATGAGCAGTTCTTC
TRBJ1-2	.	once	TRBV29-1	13	CSVEDQGRYGYTF	TGCAGCGTTGAAGATCAGGGCCGCTATGGCTACACCTTC
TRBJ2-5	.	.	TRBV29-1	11	CSVARAETQYF	TGCAGCGTTGCCAGGGCTGAGACCCAGTACTTC
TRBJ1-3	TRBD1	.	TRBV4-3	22	CASSPLGSTQGAWMSSGNTIYF	TGCGCCAGCAGCCCTCTGGGATCAACACAGGGGGCCTGGATGAGCTCTGGAAACACCATATATTTT
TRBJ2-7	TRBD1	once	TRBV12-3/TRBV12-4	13	CASRGTGGNEQYF	TGTGCCAGCAGGGGGACAGGGGGCAACGAGCAGTACTTC
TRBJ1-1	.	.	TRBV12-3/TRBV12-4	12	CASSLRYTEAFF	TGTGCCAGCAGTTTACGGTACACTGAAGCTTTCTTT
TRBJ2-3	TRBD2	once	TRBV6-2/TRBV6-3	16	CASSPGGAISTDTQYF	TGTGCCAGCAGTCCGGGGGGGGCAATCAGCACAGATACGCAGTATTTT
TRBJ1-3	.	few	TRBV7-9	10	CASRENTIYF	TGTGCCAGCAGGGAGAACACCATATATTTT
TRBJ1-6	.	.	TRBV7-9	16	CASSLGLREPSSPLHF	TGTGCCAGCAGCTTAGGACTCCGGGAGCCGAGTTCACCCCTCCACTTT
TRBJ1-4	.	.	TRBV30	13	CAWSVIGGGNLFF	TGTGCCTGGAGTGTAATAGGGGGTGGAAACCTGTTTTTT
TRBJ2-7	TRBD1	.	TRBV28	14	CASTNSDRGYEQYF	TGTGCCAGCACCAATTCGGACAGGGGCTACGAGCAGTACTTC
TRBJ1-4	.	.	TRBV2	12	CASKRTGEKLFF	TGTGCCAGCAAACGGACTGGAGAAAAACTGTTTTTT
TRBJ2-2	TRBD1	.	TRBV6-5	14	CASSYTGGTGELFF	TGTGCCAGCAGTTACACAGGGGGCACCGGGGAGCTGTTTTTT
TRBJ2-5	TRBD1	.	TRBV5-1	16	CASSFSLSGQGDTQYF	TGCGCCAGCAGCTTTTCTCTTTCTGGGCAGGGGGACACCCAGTACTTC
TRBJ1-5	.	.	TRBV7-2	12	CASSLVGQPQHF	TGTGCCAGCAGCTTAGTGGGCCAGCCCCAGCATTTT
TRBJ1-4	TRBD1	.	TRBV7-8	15	CASSLGQGQGEKLFF	TGTGCCAGCAGCTTAGGACAGGGGCAGGGTGAAAAACTGTTTTTT
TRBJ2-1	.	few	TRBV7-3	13	CASSYPRDNEQFF	TGTGCCAGCAGCTACCCTAGAGACAATGAGCAGTTCTTC
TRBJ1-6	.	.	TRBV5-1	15	CASSLTGLYNSPLHF	TGCGCCAGCAGCTTGACAGGGTTGTATAATTCACCCCTCCACTTT
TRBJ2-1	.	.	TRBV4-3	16	CASSLGTTYYYNEQFF	TGCGCCAGCAGCCTAGGGACAACGTACTACTACAATGAGCAGTTCTTC
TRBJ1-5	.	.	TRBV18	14	CASSPWQGDQPQHF	TGTGCCAGCTCACCATGGCAGGGTGATCAGCCCCAGCATTTT